Listed here is a single TCR beta chain. No T-cell subset sorting was done; bone marrow was analyzed in bulk. Original processing notes: VDJdb flagged around 1.5% of over 150,000 unique clonotypes as previously reported viral-epitope-specific. Sequenced by immunoSEQ multiplex PCR; TCRdb stores in-frame clones only, minus some. V and J calls and clone size follow that table, whereas D and trimming were derived from the DNA. The data contain some 4,100 clones, 85% to 90% of them seen just once; the ten biggest clones take up under 15%. This entry is derived from a study of hypomethylating agent response in myelodysplastic syndrome. Whole-study context: Mean age was approximately 72 +/- 6.3 years; diploid cytogenetics predominated. TET2 mutation, the most common, occurred in 5 of 11 patients.

This CDR3 is built from 15 residues. CDR1 is SGHNT, CDR2 YYREEE, per germline (reference sequence). Unmatched junction bases numbered 3, after V lost 4 bases and J lost 1 base. The origin of this receptor is a human donor with myelodysplastic syndrome. Sequenced here: bone marrow, sampled before or after starting hypomethylating agent treatment for myelodysplastic syndrome (not recorded which). This sequence joins TRBV5-4 and TRBJ2-2, with 8 bases aligning to TRBD1. This chain's CDR3 is CASSPGQVNTGELFF. Here the CDR3 DNA reads TGTGCCAGCAGCCCGGGACAGGTGAACACCGGGGAGCTGTTTTTT.